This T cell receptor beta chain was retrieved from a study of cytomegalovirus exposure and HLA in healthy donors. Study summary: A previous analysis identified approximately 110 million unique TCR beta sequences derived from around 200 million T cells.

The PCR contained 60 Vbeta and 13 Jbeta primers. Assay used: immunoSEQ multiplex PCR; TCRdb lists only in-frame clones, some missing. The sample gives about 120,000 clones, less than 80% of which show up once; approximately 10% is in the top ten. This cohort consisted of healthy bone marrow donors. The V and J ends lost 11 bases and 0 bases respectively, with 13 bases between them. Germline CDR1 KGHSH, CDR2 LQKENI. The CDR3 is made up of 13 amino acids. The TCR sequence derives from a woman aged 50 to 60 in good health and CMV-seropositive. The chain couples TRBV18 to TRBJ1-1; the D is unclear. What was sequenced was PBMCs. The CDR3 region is CAGGGNMNTEAFF. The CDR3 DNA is TGTGCCGGCGGAGGGAACATGAACACTGAAGCTTTCTTT.